Following are 9 T cell receptor beta chains from one sample sequenced in a study of blood T cell repertoires in COVID-19. Sequenced by immunoSEQ multiplex PCR; TCRdb stores in-frame clones only, minus some. The repertoire consists of tens of thousands of clones, with 90% occurring once and the leading ten covering less than 2%. Input material: peripheral blood. The receptors here all came from a man in his fifties or sixties with acute or convalescent COVID-19.

The V gene is TRBV25-1, the J gene TRBJ2-7; 10 bases agree with TRBD2. The CDR3 loop spans 14 amino acids. Germline V gene data show CDR1 as MGHDK and CDR2 as SYGVNS. J lost 0 bases, V lost 7 bases, and 3 bases had no gene match. The CDR3 DNA reads TGTGCCAGCACCTCTAGCGGGAGCTCCTACGAGCAGTACTTC. This sequence encodes CASTSSGSSYEQYF.

Here the CDR3 reads CASSSRSGGEKLFF. The DNA for the CDR3 is TGTGCCAGCAGCTCCAGGTCGGGGGGTGAAAAACTGTTTTTT. The chain carries TRBV3-1 (or the pseudogene TRBV3-2) and TRBJ1-4; possible D gene TRBD1, 5 bases. Trimming took 5 bases from V and 7 from J, leaving 14 bases between them. Germline CDR1 is LGHDT and CDR2 is YNNKEL (reference sequence). CDR3 length: 14 residues.

The J gene is TRBJ2-7, the V gene TRBV18; TRBD1 matches at 9 bases. CDR1 and CDR2 from the germline V gene are KGHSH and LQKENI. This CDR3 has 14 amino acids. Trimming removed 3 bases from V and 5 bases from J; junction bases left unmatched: 5. Here the CDR3 reads CASSPDRGYHEQYF. The DNA of the CDR3 is TGTGCCAGCTCACCGGACAGGGGTTACCACGAGCAGTACTTC.

This clone was seen only once. The chain couples TRBV15 to TRBJ2-3; D is perhaps TRBD1 (6 bases). The CDR3 length is 16 residues. V was pared by 0 bases and J by 5 bases, with 15 bases between. The V gene's germline CDR1 is LNHNV and CDR2 YYDKDF (reference sequence). The CDR3 DNA reads TGTGCCACCAGCAGAGATCGAGGAGCAGGGGAAGATACGCAGTATTTT. It encodes CATSRDRGAGEDTQYF.

This sequence joins TRBV4-2 and TRBJ2-1; possibly TRBD1 for D (6 bases). The length of the CDR3 is 18 residues. The V and J ends lost 4 bases and 2 bases respectively, with 21 bases between them. Germline CDR1 and CDR2: LGHNA and YNFKEQ. CDR3 DNA: TGTGCCAGCAGCCGAGTTGAGGGGGAGCGTGGTCCCTACAATGAGCAGTTCTTC. Translating gives CASSRVEGERGPYNEQFF.

V is TRBV19 and J is TRBJ1-1; D uncertain. V lost 2 bases to trimming and J lost 0 bases, with 4 bases between them. Per the germline V gene, CDR1 is LNHDA and CDR2 is SQIVND (reference sequence). CDR3 length equals 13 residues. The CDR3 loop reads CASSISLNTEAFF. The CDR3 bases are TGTGCCAGTAGTATATCGTTGAACACTGAAGCTTTCTTT.

The chain carries TRBV15 and TRBJ1-6; 8 bases map to TRBD1. The germline V gene has CDR1 LNHNV and CDR2 YYDKDF (reference sequence). V lost 5 bases, J lost 5 bases, and 2 bases stayed unmatched. The length of the CDR3 is 14 residues. CDR3 sequence (DNA): TGTGCCACCAGCCTGGGACAGGATAATTCACCCCTCCACTTT. Translation gives CATSLGQDNSPLHF. The full variable domain, with the rest looked up from reference TRBV15 and TRBJ1-6, is DAMVIQNPRYQVTQFGKPVTLSCSQTLNHNVMYWYQQKSSQAPKLLFHYYDKDFNNEADTPDNFQSRRPNTSFCFLDIRSPGLGDTAMYLCATSLGQDNSPLHFGNGTRLTVT.

The chain links TRBV25-1 to TRBJ2-3, with TRBD2 as a possible D gene (6 bases). The CDR3 spans 14 residues. The germline V gene has CDR1 MGHDK and CDR2 SYGVNS. Trimming took off 8 bases at V and 2 bases at J, with 14 bases between the two ends. The CDR3 nucleotides read TGTGCCAGCGGTCCGCGGGGATACACAGATACGCAGTATTTT. It encodes CASGPRGYTDTQYF.

This chain joins TRBV7-2 and TRBJ2-2; D perhaps matches TRBD1 (6 bases). V was cut by 5 bases and J by 2 bases, with 18 bases left in between. There are 17 residues in the CDR3. The germline CDR1 and CDR2 sequences are SGHTA and FQGNSA. CDR3 sequence (DNA): TGTGCCAGCAGCCCAGACTCCGGGACAACCAACACCGGGGAGCTGTTTTTT. It specifies CASSPDSGTTNTGELFF.